This section outlines one T cell receptor (beta chain) sequence together with its context. This sample is drawn from a study of shared clonotypes between healthy human individuals. V lost 2 bases to trimming and J lost 2 bases, with 9 bases between them. The V gene's germline CDR1 is SGHTA and CDR2 FQGNSA. CDR3 length: 14 amino acids. Libraries were prepared by immunoSEQ multiplex PCR; TCRdb keeps only in-frame clonotypes and omits some of them. The sample carries 2 million to 2.5 million clones, approximately 95% recorded once. Material: naive CD4+ T cells sorted from blood. The sample's subset: CD45RA+ positively selected. This chain uses TRBV7-2 with TRBJ2-5; D is uncertain. The TCR originated in a man aged 18 to 35 in good health. CDR3 sequence (DNA): TGTGCCAGCAGCTTAAGAAGGGCACAAGAGACCCAGTACTTC. Translating it yields CASSLRRAQETQYF.